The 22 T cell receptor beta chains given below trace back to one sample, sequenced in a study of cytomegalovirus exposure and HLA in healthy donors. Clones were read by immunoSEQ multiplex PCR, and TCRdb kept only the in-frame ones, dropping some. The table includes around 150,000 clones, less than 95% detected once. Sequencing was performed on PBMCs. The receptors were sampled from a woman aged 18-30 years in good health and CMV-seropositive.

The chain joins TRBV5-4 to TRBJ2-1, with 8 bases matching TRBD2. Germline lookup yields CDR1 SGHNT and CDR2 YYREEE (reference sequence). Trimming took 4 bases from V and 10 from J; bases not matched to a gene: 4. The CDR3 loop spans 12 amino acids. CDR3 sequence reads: CASSPVAGEQFF. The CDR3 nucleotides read TGTGCCAGCAGCCCCGTAGCGGGGGAGCAGTTCTTC.

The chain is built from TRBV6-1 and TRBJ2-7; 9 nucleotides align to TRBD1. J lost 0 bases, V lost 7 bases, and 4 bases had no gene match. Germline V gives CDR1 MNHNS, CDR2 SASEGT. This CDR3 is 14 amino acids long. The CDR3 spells CASKETGGSYEQYF. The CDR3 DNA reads TGTGCCAGCAAGGAGACAGGGGGCTCCTACGAGCAGTACTTC.

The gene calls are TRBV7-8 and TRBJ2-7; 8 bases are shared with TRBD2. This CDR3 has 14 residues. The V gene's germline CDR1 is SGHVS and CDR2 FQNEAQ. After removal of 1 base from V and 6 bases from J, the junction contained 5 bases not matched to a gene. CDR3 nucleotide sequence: TGTGCCAGCAGCTTAGTTAGCGGGGAGGGCGAGCAGTACTTC. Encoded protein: CASSLVSGEGEQYF.

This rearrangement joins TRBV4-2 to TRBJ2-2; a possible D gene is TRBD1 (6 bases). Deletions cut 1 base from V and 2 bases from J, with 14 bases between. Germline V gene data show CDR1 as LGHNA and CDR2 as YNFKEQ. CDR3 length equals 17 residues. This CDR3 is CASSQVFLGQNTGELFF. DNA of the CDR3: TGTGCCAGCAGCCAAGTCTTCTTGGGACAAAACACCGGGGAGCTGTTTTTT.

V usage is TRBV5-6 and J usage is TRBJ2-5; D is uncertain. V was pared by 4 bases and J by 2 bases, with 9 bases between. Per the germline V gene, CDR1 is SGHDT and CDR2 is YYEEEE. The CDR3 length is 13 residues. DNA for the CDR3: TGTGCCAGCAGCCCGCGTGATCAAGAGACCCAGTACTTC. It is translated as CASSPRDQETQYF.

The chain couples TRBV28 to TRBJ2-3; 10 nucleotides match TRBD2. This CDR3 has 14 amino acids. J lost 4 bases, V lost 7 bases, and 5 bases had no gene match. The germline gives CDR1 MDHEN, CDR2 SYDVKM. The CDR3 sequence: CASTLAGEADTQYF. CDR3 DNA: TGTGCCAGCACCCTAGCGGGAGAGGCAGATACGCAGTATTTT.

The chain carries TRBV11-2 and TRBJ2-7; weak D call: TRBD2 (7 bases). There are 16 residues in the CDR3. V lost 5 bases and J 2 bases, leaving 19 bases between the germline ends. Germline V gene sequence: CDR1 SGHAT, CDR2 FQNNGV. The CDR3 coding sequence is TGTGCCAGCAGCCAGGGGACGGCTAGCGGACCCTACGAGCAGTACTTC. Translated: CASSQGTASGPYEQYF.

CDR3 nucleotides: TGTGCCATCAGTGCGGGACAGGATAGCTCCTACGAGCAGTACTTC. It is translated as CAISAGQDSSYEQYF. The chain uses TRBV10-3 and TRBJ2-7; 8 nucleotides agree with TRBD1. Germline trimming cut 4 bases from V and 0 bases from J; bases unmatched to any gene: 5. Germline assignment: CDR1 ENHRY and CDR2 SYGVKD. CDR3 length: 15 amino acids.

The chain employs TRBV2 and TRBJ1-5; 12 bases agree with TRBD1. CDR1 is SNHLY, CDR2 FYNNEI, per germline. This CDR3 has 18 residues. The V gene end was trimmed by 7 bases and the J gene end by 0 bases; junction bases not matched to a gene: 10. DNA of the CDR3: TGTGCCAGCACGAAGACCGGGACAGGGGGCGCTAGCAATCAGCCCCAGCATTTT. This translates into CASTKTGTGGASNQPQHF.

The CDR3 region is CASSLNSGGPDTQYF. The CDR3 DNA reads as TGTGCCAGCTCCCTCAACAGCGGGGGGCCGGATACGCAGTATTTT. The chain combines TRBV18 with TRBJ2-3; 9 bases map to TRBD2. This CDR3 is 15 amino acids long. Germline V gene sequence: CDR1 KGHSH, CDR2 LQKENI. V lost 6 bases, J lost 6 bases, and 10 bases stayed unmatched.

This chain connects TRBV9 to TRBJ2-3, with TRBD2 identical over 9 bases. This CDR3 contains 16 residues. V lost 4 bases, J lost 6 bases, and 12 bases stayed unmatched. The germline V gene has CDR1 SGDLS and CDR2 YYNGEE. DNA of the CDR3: TGTGCCAGCAGCCCGACGGCGGGGGGGTCCTGGGATACGCAGTATTTT. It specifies CASSPTAGGSWDTQYF.

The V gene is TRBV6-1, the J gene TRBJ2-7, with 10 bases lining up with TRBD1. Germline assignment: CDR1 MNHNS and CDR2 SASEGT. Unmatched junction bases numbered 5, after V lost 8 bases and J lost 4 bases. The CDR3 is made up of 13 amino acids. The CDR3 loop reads CASGGQGSYEQYF. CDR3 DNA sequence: TGTGCCAGCGGGGGACAGGGGTCGTACGAGCAGTACTTC.

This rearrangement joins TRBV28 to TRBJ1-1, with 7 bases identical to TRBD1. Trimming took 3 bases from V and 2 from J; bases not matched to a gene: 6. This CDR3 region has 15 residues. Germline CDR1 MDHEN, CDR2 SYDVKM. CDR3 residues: CASSLAGTVNTEAFF. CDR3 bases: TGTGCCAGCAGTTTGGCCGGGACAGTCAACACTGAAGCTTTCTTT.

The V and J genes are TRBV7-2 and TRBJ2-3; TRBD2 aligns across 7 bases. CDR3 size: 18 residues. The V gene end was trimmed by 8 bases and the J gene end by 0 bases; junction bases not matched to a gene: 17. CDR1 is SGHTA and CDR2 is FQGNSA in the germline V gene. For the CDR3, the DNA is TGTGCCAGCGCGCCCCAGACCTTGGGACTATTTAGCACAGATACGCAGTATTTT. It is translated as CASAPQTLGLFSTDTQYF.

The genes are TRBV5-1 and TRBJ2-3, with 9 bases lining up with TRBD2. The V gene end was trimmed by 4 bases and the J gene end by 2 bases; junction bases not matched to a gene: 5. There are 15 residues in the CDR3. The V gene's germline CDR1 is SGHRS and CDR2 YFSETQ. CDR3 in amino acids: CASSPPSGATDTQYF. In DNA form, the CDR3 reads TGCGCCAGCAGCCCTCCTAGCGGGGCCACAGATACGCAGTATTTT.

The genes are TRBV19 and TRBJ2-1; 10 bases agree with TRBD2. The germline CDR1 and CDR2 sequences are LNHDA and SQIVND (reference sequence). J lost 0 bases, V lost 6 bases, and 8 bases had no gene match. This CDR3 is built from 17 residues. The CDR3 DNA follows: TGTGCCAGTAGCGGACTAGCGGTCCTCCTCTCCTACAATGAGCAGTTCTTC. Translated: CASSGLAVLLSYNEQFF.

The CDR3 DNA sequence: TGTGCCAGCAGCTTAGGCCCCCCCGGGGGGCATGGCACAGATACGCAGTATTTT. Protein sequence: CASSLGPPGGHGTDTQYF. The gene calls are TRBV13 and TRBJ2-3; D perhaps matches TRBD2 (7 bases). V was cut by 0 bases and J by 1 base, with 17 bases left in between. This CDR3 is 18 amino acids long. Per germline, CDR1 PRHDT and CDR2 FYEKMQ (reference sequence).

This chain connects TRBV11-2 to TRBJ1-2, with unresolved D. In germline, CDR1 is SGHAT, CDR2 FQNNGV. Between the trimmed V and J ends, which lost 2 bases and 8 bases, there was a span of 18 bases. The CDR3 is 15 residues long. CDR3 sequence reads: CASSLNPGAAEGYTF. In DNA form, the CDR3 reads TGTGCCAGCAGCTTAAACCCCGGTGCGGCTGAAGGCTACACCTTC.

CDR3 loop: CASSFRQNYGYTF. As DNA, the CDR3 is TGTGCCAGCAGTTTCCGACAGAACTATGGCTACACCTTC. The V gene is TRBV28, the J gene TRBJ1-2, with a possible D match to TRBD1 (5 bases). Trimming removed 3 bases at V and 2 bases at J, with 7 bases between. The CDR3 spans 13 residues. Germline V gene lookup returns CDR1 MDHEN and CDR2 SYDVKM.

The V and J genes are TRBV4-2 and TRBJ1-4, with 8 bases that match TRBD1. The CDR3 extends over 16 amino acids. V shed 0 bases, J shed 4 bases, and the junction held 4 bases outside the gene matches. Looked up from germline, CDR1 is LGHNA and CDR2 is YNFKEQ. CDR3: CASSQDGTGGNEKLFF. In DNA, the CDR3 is TGTGCCAGCAGCCAAGATGGGACAGGCGGTAATGAAAAACTGTTTTTT.

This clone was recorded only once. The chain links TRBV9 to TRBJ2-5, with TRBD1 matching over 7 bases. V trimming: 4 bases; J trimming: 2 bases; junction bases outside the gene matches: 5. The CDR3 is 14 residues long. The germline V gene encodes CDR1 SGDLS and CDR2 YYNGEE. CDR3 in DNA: TGTGCCAGCAGCATAGGACAGGCTCAAGAGACCCAGTACTTC. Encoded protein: CASSIGQAQETQYF.

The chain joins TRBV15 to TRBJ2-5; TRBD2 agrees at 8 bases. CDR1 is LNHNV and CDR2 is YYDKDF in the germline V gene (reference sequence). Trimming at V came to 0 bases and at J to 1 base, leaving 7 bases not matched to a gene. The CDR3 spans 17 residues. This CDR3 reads CATSRDQPAGGQETQYF. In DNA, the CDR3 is TGTGCCACCAGCAGAGATCAACCCGCGGGAGGCCAAGAGACCCAGTACTTC.